These 27 T cell receptor beta chains came from one sample sequenced in a study of CD8 T cells in Susac syndrome (dated by TCRdb to between 2018 and 2021). The library relied on the immunoSEQ multiplex PCR assay. RNA was extracted with the RNeasy kit and about 0.5 to 1 ug was reverse transcribed using random hexamers. TCRdb reanalyzed the raw reads on its own, using fastp at Q25 for trimming and MiXCR for clone calling, and kept in-frame beta chains. Identical CDR3 protein sequences are pooled into one entry, listed with their most common genes and DNA. The sample profile shows around 200,000 distinct CDR3 sequences; 95% of them were found once. Of the sample, approximately 0.075% is held by the ten largest clones. The sequencing sample was made of CD4+ T cells from PBMCs. Receptors were obtained from a human donor with multiple sclerosis.

The rearrangement uses TRBV20-1 and TRBJ2-1; D remains ambiguous. The germline CDR1 and CDR2 sequences are DFQATT and SNEGSKA (reference sequence). The germline V and J ends were trimmed by 5 bases and 5 bases, with 13 bases remaining between them. The CDR3 loop spans 13 amino acids. CDR3 sequence: CSAPPLGNNEQFF. As DNA, the CDR3 is TGCAGTGCTCCTCCCCTAGGAAACAATGAGCAGTTCTTC.

The chain recombines TRBV2 with TRBJ2-1; 10 bases align to TRBD2. V dropped 7 bases and J dropped 5; count of bases not matched to a gene: 8. The CDR3 is made up of 15 amino acids. Germline CDR1 reads SNHLY; CDR2 reads FYNNEI. CDR3 in amino acids: CASTFTSGVNNEQFF. The CDR3 bases are TGTGCCAGCACCTTCACTAGCGGGGTTAACAATGAGCAGTTCTTC.

With respect to this clonotype: Compared with germline, one end of the junction differs, possibly owing to a read error. V usage is TRBV15 and J usage is TRBJ1-1; possibly TRBD1 for D (6 bases). The CDR3 covers 13 residues. The germline CDR1 and CDR2 sequences are LNHNV and YYDKDF (reference sequence). In DNA, the CDR3 is TGTGCCACCCGCCCGGGGGCGAACGCTGAAGCTTTCTTT. As protein: CATRPGANAEAFF.

This chain connects TRBV25-1 to TRBJ1-2; 7 positions match TRBD1. The V gene end was trimmed by 7 bases and the J gene end by 5 bases; junction bases not matched to a gene: 7. CDR3 length equals 13 residues. Germline V lookup: CDR1 MGHDK, CDR2 SYGVNS. The CDR3 reads CASTGQDYYGYTF. DNA for the CDR3: TGTGCCAGCACAGGACAGGATTATTATGGCTACACCTTC.

The CDR3 here is CASSQGGLAGGTQYF. The CDR3 nucleotides read TGTGCCAGCAGCCAGGGAGGACTAGCGGGCGGGACCCAGTACTTC. The V and J genes are TRBV3-1 and TRBJ2-5; 11 bases line up with TRBD2. The trim removed 3 bases at V and 7 bases at J, leaving 7 bases unmatched. Germline CDR1 and CDR2: LGHDT and YNNKEL (reference sequence). This CDR3 is 15 amino acids long.

V gene TRBV24-1 combines with J gene TRBJ1-2; TRBD1 might be the D (5 bases). CDR1 is KGHDR, CDR2 SFDVKD, per germline. The length of the CDR3 is 14 residues. V was shortened by 4 bases and J by 8 bases, with 16 bases between the two germline ends. In DNA, the CDR3 is TGTGCCACCAGTGACCCAGGTAGTCAGGGCGGCTACACCTTC. Translating it yields CATSDPGSQGGYTF.

The chain links TRBV3-1 to TRBJ1-2; D remains unclear. The germline V gene has CDR1 LGHDT and CDR2 YNNKEL (reference sequence). Between the trimmed V and J ends, which lost 1 base and 1 base, there was a span of 4 bases. This CDR3 is built from 13 residues. The CDR3 DNA reads as TGTGCCAGCAGCCAAGTCTTTAACTATGGCTACACCTTC. It translates to CASSQVFNYGYTF.

The rearrangement joins TRBV2 to TRBJ2-1, with TRBD2 identical over 9 bases. The CDR3 extends over 16 amino acids. V shed 8 bases, J shed 4 bases, and the junction held 12 bases outside the gene matches. Germline values: CDR1 SNHLY, CDR2 FYNNEI. CDR3 in DNA: TGTGCCAGCCGCACCCTTGCAGCGGGGGGATACAATGAGCAGTTCTTC. It codes for CASRTLAAGGYNEQFF.

This chain connects TRBV29-1 to TRBJ2-7; 10 nucleotides align to TRBD1. The length of the CDR3 is 12 residues. Germline CDR1 is SQVTM and CDR2 is ANQGSEA. Trimming cost V 6 bases and J 9 bases; bases outside gene matches: 8. CDR3 coding DNA: TGCAGCGTCTCGGGACAGGGGAAGGGGCAGTACTTC. Translated: CSVSGQGKGQYF.

In this sample, this clonotype turned up once. This rearrangement joins TRBV29-1 to TRBJ2-1, with 9 bases lining up with TRBD1. Germline V CDR1 and CDR2: SQVTM, ANQGSEA. V trimming: 0 bases; J trimming: 4 bases; junction bases outside the gene matches: 7. This CDR3 is 16 amino acids long. In nucleotides, the CDR3 is TGCAGCGTTGAAGATCCTAAACAGGGGGCGTACAATGAGCAGTTCTTC. This translates into CSVEDPKQGAYNEQFF.

The V and J genes are TRBV9 and TRBJ2-3, with 12 nucleotides matching TRBD2. The CDR3 has 16 amino acids. The J segment lost 6 bases and the V segment lost 2 bases, leaving 7 bases of the junction unmatched. The germline V gene has CDR1 SGDLS and CDR2 YYNGEE. The CDR3 protein is CASSVWTGTSGDTQYF. DNA of the CDR3: TGTGCCAGCAGCGTGTGGACCGGGACTAGCGGGGATACGCAGTATTTT.

The CDR3 protein is CASSLRGPRYYEQYF. CDR3 in DNA: TGTGCCAGCAGCCTCCGGGGTCCCAGATACTACGAGCAGTACTTC. V usage is TRBV9 and J usage is TRBJ2-7; the D gene is possibly TRBD2 (5 bases). The germline V and J ends were trimmed by 4 bases and 3 bases, with 17 bases remaining between them. The CDR3 contains 15 residues. Germline CDR1 SGDLS, CDR2 YYNGEE.

In its sample, this clonotype was seen once. The chain carries TRBV20-1 and TRBJ2-4; 12 bases agree with TRBD2. This CDR3 is 15 amino acids long. Trimming removed 4 bases from V and 4 bases from J; junction bases left unmatched: 5. Germline values: CDR1 DFQATT, CDR2 SNEGSKA (reference sequence). The DNA of the CDR3 is TGCAGTGCTACGCGGACTAGCGGGGCTAAAAACATTCAGTACTTC. Translation gives CSATRTSGAKNIQYF.

The chain carries TRBV12-3 or TRBV12-4 and TRBJ2-2; D might be TRBD1 (6 bases). Trimming left V 10 bases short and J 2 bases short, with 14 bases between. CDR3 length: 14 residues. In DNA form, the CDR3 reads TGTGCCACCTCACCAGGGGACAACACCGGGGAGCTGTTTTTT. It is translated as CATSPGDNTGELFF.

The chain carries TRBV20-1 and TRBJ1-5; 8 positions agree with TRBD1. J gave up 4 bases and V 5 bases, and 7 bases lay outside the gene matches. CDR1 is DFQATT, CDR2 SNEGSKA, per germline (reference sequence). The CDR3 totals 14 residues. The DNA for the CDR3 is TGCAGTGCTTTTCAGGACAGGGCTAATCAGCCCCAGCATTTT. Amino acids: CSAFQDRANQPQHF.

The J gene is TRBJ2-3, the V gene TRBV15, with D tentatively TRBD1 (5 bases). With 3 bases removed from V and 0 bases from J, the gap between germline ends came to 7 bases. The CDR3 runs 14 residues. Germline loops: CDR1 LNHNV, CDR2 YYDKDF (reference sequence). This CDR3 reads CATSRKGSTDTQYF. The CDR3 DNA follows: TGTGCCACCAGCAGGAAGGGGAGCACAGATACGCAGTATTTT.

CDR3 bases: TGCGCCAGCGAGCTTGGCTCACAGCAAGAGACCCAGTACTTC. It yields the protein CASELGSQQETQYF. This chain connects TRBV5-1 to TRBJ2-5; unclear D gene. The CDR3 is 14 residues long. Trimming removed 7 bases from V and 2 bases from J, with 15 bases in between. Germline assignment: CDR1 SGHRS and CDR2 YFSETQ.

The V and J genes are TRBV29-1 and TRBJ1-1; TRBD1 aligns across 11 bases. The CDR3 is made up of 13 amino acids. V lost 4 bases to trimming and J lost 8 bases; unmatched junction nucleotides: 6. Germline V CDR1 and CDR2: SQVTM, ANQGSEA. Written as DNA, the CDR3 is TGCAGCGTTGCGGGACAGGGGGGATTAGAAGCTTTCTTT. Protein sequence: CSVAGQGGLEAFF.

The genes are TRBV7-2 and TRBJ2-1; 8 nucleotides agree with TRBD2. Germline V gene data show CDR1 as SGHTA and CDR2 as FQGNSA. The trim removed 1 base at V and 7 bases at J, leaving 9 bases unmatched. The CDR3 runs to 16 residues. CDR3 sequence (DNA): TGTGCCAGCAGCTTAGAAGCGGGGGTGCGAAGGAATGAGCAGTTCTTC. Translated: CASSLEAGVRRNEQFF.

The rearrangement joins TRBV5-6 to TRBJ2-1; 8 bases align to TRBD2. Looked up from germline, CDR1 is SGHDT and CDR2 is YYEEEE. The CDR3 runs 15 residues. Trimming took 4 bases from V and 12 from J; bases not matched to a gene: 15. CDR3 residues: CASSPPGLALTPQFF. In DNA form, the CDR3 reads TGTGCCAGCAGCCCTCCTGGACTAGCTTTAACTCCGCAGTTCTTC.

This chain connects TRBV12-3 or TRBV12-4 to TRBJ1-1; the D gene is possibly TRBD1 (6 bases). Trimming shortened V by 3 bases and J by 0 bases, and 8 bases separated the two germline ends. CDR3 length: 14 residues. CDR3 DNA: TGTGCCAGCAGTTTCGGACAGCTGAACACTGAAGCTTTCTTT. Translation: CASSFGQLNTEAFF.

The chain recombines TRBV27 with TRBJ1-6; D call uncertain. The CDR3 totals 14 residues. In germline, CDR1 is MNHEY, CDR2 SMNVEV (reference sequence). The ends were cut back, 6 bases at V and 4 bases at J, with 10 bases in the middle. CDR3 bases: TGTGCCAGCAGCGCCGGGATTTATAATTCACCCCTCCACTTT. Translated, it gives CASSAGIYNSPLHF.

This clonotype showed up just once. The chain carries TRBV5-1 and TRBJ2-1; D not certain. The CDR3 is made up of 14 amino acids. Germline V gene lookup returns CDR1 SGHRS and CDR2 YFSETQ. The V end was cut by 6 bases, the J end by 4 bases, with 14 bases between. The CDR3 region is CASTTYGFYNEQFF. In nucleotides, the CDR3 is TGCGCCAGCACTACTTACGGGTTTTACAATGAGCAGTTCTTC.

The rearrangement links TRBV23-1 to TRBJ1-5; D is unclear. TRBV23-1 is annotated as an ORF whose role is uncertain. This CDR3 spans 15 amino acids. V lost 7 bases to trimming and J lost 1 base, with 14 bases between them. Here the CDR3 DNA reads TGCGCCAGCACCCTTGGAGGAGGGAGCAATCAGCCCCAGCATTTT. Translating it yields CASTLGGGSNQPQHF.

V is TRBV20-1 and J is TRBJ2-7; 11 bases are a match to TRBD1. This CDR3 comprises 15 residues. V trimming: 5 bases; J trimming: 3 bases; junction bases outside the gene matches: 9. Per the germline V gene, CDR1 is DFQATT and CDR2 is SNEGSKA (reference sequence). The CDR3 sequence is CSAPRTGGSIYEQYF. The CDR3 coding sequence is TGCAGTGCTCCCAGGACAGGGGGCTCGATCTACGAGCAGTACTTC.

The chain links TRBV20-1 to TRBJ1-2; D unresolved. The length of the CDR3 is 12 residues. Germline V CDR1 and CDR2: DFQATT, SNEGSKA (reference sequence). The V end was cut by 3 bases, the J end by 8 bases, with 13 bases between. The CDR3 protein is CSASERHRGYTF. CDR3 DNA: TGCAGTGCTAGCGAAAGACACAGAGGCTACACCTTC.

The chain joins TRBV29-1 to TRBJ1-1; TRBD1 agrees at 7 bases. CDR1 is SQVTM and CDR2 is ANQGSEA in the germline V gene. V lost 6 bases to trimming and J lost 1 base; unmatched junction nucleotides: 11. The CDR3 has 15 amino acids. The chain's CDR3 is CSVDTPGQKNTEAFF. The CDR3 nucleotides are TGCAGCGTCGACACACCGGGACAGAAGAACACTGAAGCTTTCTTT.